Included here is one TCR beta chain sequence, with context. The antigen remains unidentified. These data originate in a study of CD8 T cells in ankylosing spondylitis. Study conclusions and caveats: Earlier reports found some motif variants in synovial fluid and blood in reactive arthritis. Disease-linked clones reportedly showed significant enrichment in matched ankylosing spondylitis synovial fluid. Characteristic of ankylosing spondylitis blood, it appeared, was a TCR beta motif comprising about 8 highly homologous variants.

The length of the CDR3 is 11 residues. V lost 5 bases and J lost 5, with 3 bases in between. Quantitative 5'-RACE with molecular barcodes produced the TCR beta libraries. TCRdb re-derived calls from the 5' RACE reads in MiXCR, one entry per CDR3 protein. The table shows some 250,000 distinct CDR3 sequences, with 20% to 30% occurring only once. The chain combines TRBV12-3 or TRBV12-4 with TRBJ2-2; D not certain. The specimen was blood, either unsorted or a sorted T cell fraction (not recorded which). The clonotype comes from a male donor with ankylosing spondylitis or in good health (not recorded which). The DNA of the CDR3 is TGTGCCAGCAGTCAGACCGGGGAGCTGTTTTTT. Its protein is CASSQTGELFF.